The TCR beta chain under discussion was sequenced for a study of shared clonotypes between healthy human individuals (dated by TCRdb to 2019 to 2021). Background on the whole study: The cohort included three men and a couple of women between 18 and 49 years of age. For each donor, CD4 naive and CD4 memory were each given three plates, CD8 naive was given two plates, and CD8 memory was given one plate. Blood TCR repertoires of roughly five healthy adults were deeply sequenced to estimate repertoire size and the extent of clonotype sharing between individuals. Libraries were prepared and TCR repertoires were sequenced by different laboratories using diverse techniques, in order to increase sequencing depth and limit assay-specific biases. Leukapheresis yielded between about 0.85 and 10 billion PBMCs per donor.

For the CD8 naive samples, CD45RO-negative cells were positively selected for CCR7, yielding a CD45RA+CCR7+ population from which TemRA cells were excluded. Healthy HIV-negative adults with no recently reported acute infections or vaccinations were included as donors. Every donor was a Caucasian adult residing in Nashville, Tennessee, USA. Blood was collected by leukapheresis, and PBMCs were isolated by Ficoll-Histopaque density gradient centrifugation and then cryopreserved in liquid nitrogen vapor phase. Purity and quantity of every magnetically sorted T cell population were checked by analytical flow cytometry. Each sorted fraction had its genomic DNA isolated and then quantified by UV absorbance on a Nanodrop 2000c. In the case of this clone: What this receptor recognizes is not known. Base qualities are not recorded, but no much larger clone differs from it by a single base.

What the research found in general, with its limitations: Only blood was sampled, and tissue TCR repertoires likely differ from those in blood. Estimated clonotype richness was generally larger for naive than for memory subsets. Compared with non-shared clonotypes, clonotypes shared by all four sorted-subset donors had higher generation probabilities. Because the study included only a small number of donors, the genetic and exposure-history diversity represented was limited. Pairwise subsampling led to the expectation that sequencing depth would affect the degree of clonotype sharing among donors. When a handful of donors were compared, the shared fraction of clonotypes was approximately 5% for naive CD4, about 4% for naive CD8, 2.3% for memory CD4, and 0.35% to 0.5% for memory CD8. Rarefaction of sorted-subset datasets indicated incomplete sequencing despite the large sequencing depth.

Using the deep immunoSEQ assay, multiplex PCR amplified TCR CDR3 regions from genomic DNA. Extracted genomic DNA from each cell subset was distributed evenly across all wells of several immunoSEQ 96-well plates, and each plate was treated as a replicate. Each replicate PCR for sorted subsets received around 210 ng genomic DNA, equal to 28,000 or so T cell genomes. Purified libraries were measured with a Qubit 3.0 fluorometer, size-checked on a Bioanalyzer 2100, and measured again with the KAPA Library Quantification kit. Every immunoSEQ 96-well plate was sequenced on a separate single-read 150-cycle Illumina NextSeq 550 flow cell. Processing in the source paper ran as follows. Because the immunoSEQ output held only junctional sequences and lacked quality scores, the filtering could not match the filtering applied to full-length reads. To assign V/J genes and CDR3, sequences were annotated using PyIR, a Python wrapper for IgBLAST v1.9, with IMGT germline references. Reads were filtered out if the reads had weak V/J assignments (E-value above 1e-6), no CDR3, stop codons, out-of-frame junctions, or ambiguous translated residues. V3J clonotypes were defined by identical inferred V gene, J gene, and CDR3 amino acid sequence. The percentage overlap between two repertoires was calculated by dividing the number of shared unique clonotypes by the size of the smaller repertoire. Repertoire richness was assessed with RTK rarefaction, the Chao1 estimator, and Recon v2.1 estimates of unobserved clonotypes. Generation probabilities for all TCRbeta clonotypes obtained by the gDNA method from a handful of donors were computed using OLGA. As stored in TCRdb, this immuneACCESS dataset retains in-frame rearrangements with V and J assigned. A fraction of the clones does not appear; measured against another copy, unresolved V genes explain less than half of the discrepancy, and the remainder lacks a known reason. The DNA gave D and trimming, while V, J and clone size come from that table. The sample includes millions of clones, with over 85% observed a single time. The top ten constitute 0.85% to 1.2% of the sample.

Sequencing input: naive CD8+ T cells sorted from blood. What this sample's cell subset or site label stands for: CD45RA+CCR7+. The source is a man in his late teens or twenties in good health.

The DNA sequence follows: TGTGCCAGCAAACAAACAGGGCTCACTGAAGCTTTCTTT. This encodes CASKQTGLTEAFF. The chain links TRBV6-5 with TRBJ1-1; the D gene is perhaps TRBD1, from 6 matching bases. The CDR3 numbers 13 residues from cysteine through phenylalanine. The sequence is cut down to CDR3 DNA, 39 bases in frame from base 1. The germline V gene provides CDR1 MNHEY and CDR2 SVGAGI. V loses 7 bases, J loses 4 bases, and the germline ends lie 13 bases apart.